This T cell receptor (beta chain) originates from a study of spatial heterogeneity in lung cancer. Looking at the study overall: Consistent detection of more beta-chain than alpha-chain sequences was observed.

Germline loops: CDR1 SGHRS, CDR2 YFSETQ. The CDR3 runs to 14 residues. After removal of 4 bases from V and 5 bases from J, the junction contained 7 bases not matched to a gene. A single record per CDR3 protein comes from TCRdb applying MiXCR to the 5' RACE reads. The sample carries around 66,000 distinct CDR3 sequences, 6.3% recorded once. Documented time point: sample taken at primary tumor resection. Samples were donated by 72 untreated early-stage non-small cell lung cancer patients. Sequencing used PBMCs, obtained at surgery. The receptor was isolated from a female donor with early-stage non-small cell lung cancer. The chain links TRBV5-1 to TRBJ2-5; 8 nucleotides match TRBD2. The CDR3 coding sequence is TGCGCCAGCAGCACCGGGAGGGCCATGGAGACCCAGTACTTC. As protein: CASSTGRAMETQYF.